This entry lists 7 T cell receptor beta chains sequenced from one sample in a study of T cell repertoires in cytomegalovirus infection. TCRdb reprocessed the reads with MiXCR, giving one entry per CDR3 protein. Of around 440,000 distinct CDR3 sequences in the sample, roughly 12% were seen once. Sequences were obtained from PBMCs. The source is a human donor in good health (CMV status not recorded). Some clones in this sample may be carry-over from other donors' samples.

The chain combines TRBV20-1 with TRBJ2-4, with D perhaps TRBD1 or TRBD2 (5 bases each). This CDR3 is 14 amino acids long. Per germline, CDR1 DFQATT and CDR2 SNEGSKA (reference sequence). The ends were cut back, 4 bases at V and 6 bases at J, with 16 bases in the middle. The CDR3: CSATTGPRGNIQYF. CDR3 in DNA: TGCAGTGCTACCACGGGACCTAGAGGAAACATTCAGTACTTC.

This clonotype was picked up many times. V gene TRBV24-1 combines with J gene TRBJ2-1; D unclear. CDR3 length: 15 residues. Germline V CDR1 and CDR2: KGHDR, SFDVKD. Trimming removed 3 bases at V and 0 bases at J, with 8 bases between. CDR3 residues: CATSDPSSSYNEQFF. As DNA, the CDR3 is TGTGCCACCAGTGATCCATCAAGCTCCTACAATGAGCAGTTCTTC.

This clonotype was detected many times. The chain recombines TRBV7-3 with TRBJ2-2; TRBD2 agrees at 12 bases. Germline V gene data show CDR1 as SGHTA and CDR2 as FQGTGA. The CDR3 extends over 15 amino acids. The junction had 1 base not matched to a gene; V was cut back by 4 bases and J by 4 bases. CDR3 nucleotides: TGTGCCAGCAGCTGGGGACTAGCGGGCACCGGGGAGCTGTTTTTT. It codes for CASSWGLAGTGELFF.

Ten or more counts support this clonotype. The rearrangement joins TRBV4-2 to TRBJ2-7, with D tentatively TRBD2 (5 bases). Trimming stripped 0 bases from V and 2 bases from J, with 8 bases between. CDR1 LGHNA and CDR2 YNFKEQ come from the germline V gene. The CDR3 contains 14 residues. The CDR3 nucleotides read TGTGCCAGCAGCCAAGATCCGGGGACCTACGAGCAGTACTTC. Protein: CASSQDPGTYEQYF.

The chain is built from TRBV7-9 and TRBJ1-1; the D is unclear. Trimming shortened V by 1 base and J by 1 base, and 10 bases separated the two germline ends. The germline V gene encodes CDR1 SEHNR and CDR2 FQNEAQ (reference sequence). This CDR3 contains 15 residues. The CDR3 region is CASSLGWETNTEAFF. In DNA form, the CDR3 reads TGTGCCAGCAGCTTAGGGTGGGAAACGAACACTGAAGCTTTCTTT.

There are a few counts of this clonotype. V gene TRBV5-6 combines with J gene TRBJ2-6, with TRBD2 matching 10 bases. Germline CDR1 SGHDT, CDR2 YYEEEE. The junction had 12 bases not matched to a gene; V was cut back by 0 bases and J by 0 bases. The CDR3 has 21 amino acids. The CDR3 loop is CASSLGARAGGVGSGANVLTF. As DNA, the CDR3 is TGTGCCAGCAGCTTGGGCGCAAGAGCGGGAGGGGTGGGCTCTGGGGCCAACGTCCTGACTTTC.

This clonotype was observed at least ten times. The chain joins TRBV6-2 or TRBV6-3 to TRBJ2-2; D gene ambiguous. Germline CDR1 and CDR2: MNHEY and SVGEGT. Trimming took off 6 bases at V and 4 bases at J, with 12 bases between the two ends. The CDR3 is made up of 14 amino acids. The CDR3 region is CASSPRLFTGELFF. In DNA form, the CDR3 reads TGTGCCAGCAGCCCTAGACTGTTCACCGGGGAGCTGTTTTTT.